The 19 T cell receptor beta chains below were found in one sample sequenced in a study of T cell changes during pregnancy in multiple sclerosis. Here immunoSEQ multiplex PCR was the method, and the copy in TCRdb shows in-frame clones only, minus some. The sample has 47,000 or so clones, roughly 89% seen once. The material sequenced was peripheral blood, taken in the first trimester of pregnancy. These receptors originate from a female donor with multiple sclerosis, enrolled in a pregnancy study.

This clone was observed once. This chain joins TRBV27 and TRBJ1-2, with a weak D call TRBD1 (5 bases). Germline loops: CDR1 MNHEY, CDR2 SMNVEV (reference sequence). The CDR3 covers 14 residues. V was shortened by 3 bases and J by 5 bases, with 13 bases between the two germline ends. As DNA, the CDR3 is TGTGCCAGCAGTTTTTTAAGCGGGGGGTATGGCTACACCTTC. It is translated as CASSFLSGGYGYTF.

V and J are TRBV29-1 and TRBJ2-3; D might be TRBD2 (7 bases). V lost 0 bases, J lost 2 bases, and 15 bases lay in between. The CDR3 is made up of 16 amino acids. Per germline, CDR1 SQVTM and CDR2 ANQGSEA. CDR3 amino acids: CSVEDLAGANTDTQYF. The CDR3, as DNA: TGCAGCGTTGAAGATCTGGCGGGGGCCAACACAGATACGCAGTATTTT.

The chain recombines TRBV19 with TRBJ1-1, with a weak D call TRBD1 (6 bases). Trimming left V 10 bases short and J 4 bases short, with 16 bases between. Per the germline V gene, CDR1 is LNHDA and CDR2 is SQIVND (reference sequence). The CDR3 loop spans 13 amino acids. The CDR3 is CATRGSQGTEAFF. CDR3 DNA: TGTGCCACCAGGGGCTCCCAAGGCACTGAAGCTTTCTTT.

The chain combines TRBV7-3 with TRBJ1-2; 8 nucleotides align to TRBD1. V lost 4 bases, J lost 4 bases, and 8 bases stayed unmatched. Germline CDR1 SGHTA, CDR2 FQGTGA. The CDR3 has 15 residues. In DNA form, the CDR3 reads TGTGCCAGCAGCTCGTGGACAGGGAAGTCCTATGGCTACACCTTC. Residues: CASSSWTGKSYGYTF.

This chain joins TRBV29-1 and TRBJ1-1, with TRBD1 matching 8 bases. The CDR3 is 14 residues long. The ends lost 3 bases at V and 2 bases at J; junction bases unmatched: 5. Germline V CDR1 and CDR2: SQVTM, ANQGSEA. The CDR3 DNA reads TGCAGCGTTGAGAACAGGGGGGACAACACTGAAGCTTTCTTT. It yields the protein CSVENRGDNTEAFF.

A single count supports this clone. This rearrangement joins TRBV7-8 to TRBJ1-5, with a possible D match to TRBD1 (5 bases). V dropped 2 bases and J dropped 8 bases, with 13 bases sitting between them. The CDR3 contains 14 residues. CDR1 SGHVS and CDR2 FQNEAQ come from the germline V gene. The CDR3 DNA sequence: TGTGCCAGCAGCTTAAGTAGGGGTTTGGAGCCCCAGCATTTT. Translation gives CASSLSRGLEPQHF.

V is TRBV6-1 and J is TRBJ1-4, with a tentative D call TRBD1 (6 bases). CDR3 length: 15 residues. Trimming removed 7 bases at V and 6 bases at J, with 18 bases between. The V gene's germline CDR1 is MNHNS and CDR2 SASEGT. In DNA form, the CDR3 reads TGTGCCAGCATGAACAGGGTGCATGGTGATGAAAAACTGTTTTTT. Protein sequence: CASMNRVHGDEKLFF.

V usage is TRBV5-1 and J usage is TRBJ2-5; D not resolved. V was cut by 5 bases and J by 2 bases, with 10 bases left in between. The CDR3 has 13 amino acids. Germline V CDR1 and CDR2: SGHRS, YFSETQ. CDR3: CASRQSFQETQYF. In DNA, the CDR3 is TGCGCCAGCAGGCAGTCTTTTCAAGAGACCCAGTACTTC.

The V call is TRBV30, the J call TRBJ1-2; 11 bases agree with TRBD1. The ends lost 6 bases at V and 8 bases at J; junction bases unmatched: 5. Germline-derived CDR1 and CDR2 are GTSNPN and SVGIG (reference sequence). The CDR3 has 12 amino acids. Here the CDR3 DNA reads TGTGCCTGCGGACAGGGGGCTAGAGGCTACACCTTC. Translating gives CACGQGARGYTF. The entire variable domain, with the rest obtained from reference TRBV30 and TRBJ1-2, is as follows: SQTIHQWPATLVQPVGSPLSLECTVEGTSNPNLYWYRQAAGRGLQLLFYSVGIGQISSEVPQNLSASRPQDRQFILSSKKLLLSDSGFYLCACGQGARGYTFGSGTRLTVV.

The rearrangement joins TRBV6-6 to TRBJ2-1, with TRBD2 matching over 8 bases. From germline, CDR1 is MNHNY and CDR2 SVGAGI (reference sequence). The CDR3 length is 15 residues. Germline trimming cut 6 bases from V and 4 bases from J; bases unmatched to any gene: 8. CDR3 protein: CASSPREGGYNEQFF. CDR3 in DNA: TGTGCCAGCAGCCCCCGGGAGGGGGGGTACAATGAGCAGTTCTTC.

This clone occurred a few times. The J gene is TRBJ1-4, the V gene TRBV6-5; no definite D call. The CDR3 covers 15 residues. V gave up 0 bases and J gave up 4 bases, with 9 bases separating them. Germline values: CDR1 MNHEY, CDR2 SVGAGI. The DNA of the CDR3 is TGTGCCAGCAGTTACTCGGAGGGAGGTAATGAAAAACTGTTTTTT. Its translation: CASSYSEGGNEKLFF.

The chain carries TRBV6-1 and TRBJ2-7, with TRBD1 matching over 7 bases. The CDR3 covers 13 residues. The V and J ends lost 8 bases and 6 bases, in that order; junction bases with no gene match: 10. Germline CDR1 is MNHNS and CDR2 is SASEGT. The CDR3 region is CASRTQGDGEQYF. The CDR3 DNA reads TGTGCCAGCCGTACCCAGGGGGACGGCGAGCAGTACTTC.

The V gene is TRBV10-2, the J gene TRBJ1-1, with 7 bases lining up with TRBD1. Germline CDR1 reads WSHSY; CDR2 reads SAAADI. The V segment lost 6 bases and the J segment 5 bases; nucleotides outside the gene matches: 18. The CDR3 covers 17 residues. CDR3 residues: CASRTPRQGKCRTEAFF. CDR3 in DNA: TGCGCCAGCAGGACCCCCCGACAGGGTAAGTGTAGGACTGAAGCTTTCTTT.

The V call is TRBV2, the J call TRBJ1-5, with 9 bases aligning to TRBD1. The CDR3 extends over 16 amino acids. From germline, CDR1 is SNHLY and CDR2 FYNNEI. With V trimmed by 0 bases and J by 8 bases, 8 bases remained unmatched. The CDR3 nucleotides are TGTGCCAGCAGTGAAGCGGTGACAGGGGGGTGGAAGCCCCAGCATTTT. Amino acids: CASSEAVTGGWKPQHF.

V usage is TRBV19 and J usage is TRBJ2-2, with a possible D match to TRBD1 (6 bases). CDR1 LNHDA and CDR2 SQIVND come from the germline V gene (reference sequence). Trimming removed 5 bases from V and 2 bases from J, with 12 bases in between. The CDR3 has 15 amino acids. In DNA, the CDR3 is TGTGCCAGTAGTGGGGGCTGGAAAAACACCGGGGAGCTGTTTTTT. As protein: CASSGGWKNTGELFF. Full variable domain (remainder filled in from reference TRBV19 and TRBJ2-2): DGGITQSPKYLFRKEGQNVTLSCEQNLNHDAMYWYRQDPGQGLRLIYYSQIVNDFQKGDIAEGYSVSREKKESFPLTVTSAQKNPTAFYLCASSGGWKNTGELFFGEGSRLTVL.

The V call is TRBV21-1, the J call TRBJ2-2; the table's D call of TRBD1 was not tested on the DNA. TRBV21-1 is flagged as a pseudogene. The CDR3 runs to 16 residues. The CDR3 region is CASSPGQFANTGELFF. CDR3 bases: TGTGCCAGCAGCCCAGGGCAGTTTGCGAACACCGGGGAGCTGTTTTTT.

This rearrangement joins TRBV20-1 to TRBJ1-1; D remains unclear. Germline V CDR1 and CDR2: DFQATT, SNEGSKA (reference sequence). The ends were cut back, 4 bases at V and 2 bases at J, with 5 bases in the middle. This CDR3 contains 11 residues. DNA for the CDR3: TGCAGTGCTAACTTCAACACTGAAGCTTTCTTT. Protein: CSANFNTEAFF.

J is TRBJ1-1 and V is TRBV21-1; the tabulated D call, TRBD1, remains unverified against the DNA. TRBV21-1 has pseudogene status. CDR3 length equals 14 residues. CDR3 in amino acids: CASSSYRGGSEAFF. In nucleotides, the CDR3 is TGTGCCAGCAGCAGTTACAGGGGGGGGTCTGAAGCTTTCTTT.

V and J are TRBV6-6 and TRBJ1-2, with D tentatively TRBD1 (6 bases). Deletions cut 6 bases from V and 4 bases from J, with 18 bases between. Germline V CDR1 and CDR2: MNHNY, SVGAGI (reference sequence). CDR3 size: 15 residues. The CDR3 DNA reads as TGTGCCAGCAGAAAAAACAGGGATTGGGTCTATGGCTACACCTTC. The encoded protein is CASRKNRDWVYGYTF.